This paragraph covers one T cell receptor (beta chain) sequence. This sample is drawn from a study of T-cell reconstitution after alpha-beta-depleted transplantation in children. Preparation of the TCRbeta library used unique molecular identifiers. Each CDR3 protein is one row after TCRdb ran MiXCR on the PCR reads. The sample yields 500,000 or so distinct CDR3 sequences, approximately 32% seen once. This specimen consisted of PBMCs from the stem cell graft donor, obtained from the stem cell graft. This receptor was taken from a human donor who donated a stem cell graft to a child with aplastic anemia.

The CDR3 loop reads CSARRTSGRANEQFF. The DNA for the CDR3 is TGCAGTGCCAGGAGGACTAGCGGGAGGGCCAATGAGCAGTTCTTC. The V and J genes are TRBV20-1 and TRBJ2-1; 15 bases map to TRBD2. With 6 bases clipped from V and 6 bases from J, the junction kept 6 bases outside the gene matches. Germline loops: CDR1 DFQATT, CDR2 SNEGSKA (reference sequence). The CDR3 length is 15 residues.